This T cell receptor (beta chain) was captured by sequencing in a study of T cells in localized non-small cell lung cancer. The protocol was immunoSEQ multiplex PCR, while the TCRdb copy is restricted to in-frame clones and leaves out a portion. The data contain about 92,000 clones, under 95% of them singletons. The CDR3 has 16 amino acids. Between the trimmed V and J ends, which lost 0 bases and 0 bases, there was a span of 11 bases. CDR1 is SGHRS and CDR2 is YFSETQ in the germline V gene. The chain carries TRBV5-1 and TRBJ2-3; D perhaps matches TRBD1 (6 bases). The source is a woman aged 40-75 years with stage II squamous cell lung carcinoma. Sequencing was performed on PBMCs, taken before any cancer treatment. The CDR3 sequence: CASSLGTGHSTDTQYF. Written as DNA, the CDR3 is TGCGCCAGCAGCTTGGGTACGGGACACAGCACAGATACGCAGTATTTT. The complete variable domain, with remaining parts taken from reference TRBV5-1 and TRBJ2-3, reads KAGVTQTPRYLIKTRGQQVTLSCSPISGHRSVSWYQQTPGQGLQFLFEYFSETQRNKGNFPGRFSGRQFSNSRSEMNVSTLELGDSALYLCASSLGTGHSTDTQYFGPGTRLTVL.